A selection of T cell receptor beta chains follows, all from one sample in a study of cytomegalovirus exposure and HLA in healthy donors. Clones were sequenced by immunoSEQ multiplex PCR, and TCRdb holds only the in-frame ones, with some missing. The sample has about 120,000 clones; 7% to 9.5% are singletons. The sequenced material came from PBMCs. The receptors stem from a woman in her thirties or forties in good health and CMV-seropositive. Both conserved end residues are trimmed from each CDR3. Each record gives: J gene, V gene, clone size, CDR3 protein. Expanded clones are given a class, and other clones once, few, many or no size at all.

TRBJ2-1 TRBV4-2 - ASSQGGGAHEQF
TRBJ2-7 TRBV6-4 - ASSEGQGGYYEQY
TRBJ2-7 TRBV2 - ASSEILGYTYEQY
TRBJ2-2 TRBV11-3 - ASSLGVGGLFTGELF
- TRBV15 few ATSFSVKTYEQY
TRBJ1-2 TRBV7-8 - ASSLGRGLNYGYT
TRBJ2-1 TRBV7-3 few ASSLTMGGEQF
TRBJ1-2 TRBV18 - ASSPGQGDYGYT
TRBJ1-1 TRBV7-9 few ASSFGAGYTEAF
TRBJ1-1 TRBV7-2 - ASSLGQGARNTEAF
TRBJ1-1 TRBV10-3 few AISDGDRVNTEAF
TRBJ2-7 TRBV29-1 few SVGTGIYEQY
TRBJ1-2 TRBV4-1 few ASSQETGLSYGYT
TRBJ1-2 TRBV5-7 few ASSSQTGPNYGYT